A single sample gave rise to the 26 T cell receptor beta chains below, sequenced in a study of vaccination and CD4 T cells after COVID-19. Cultured CD4+ T-cell DNA underwent Oncomine TCR Beta short-read sequencing. TCRdb ran MiXCR on the PCR reads and lists one entry per CDR3 protein. This table holds approximately 19,000 distinct CDR3 sequences, around half found once. Their antigen targets remain unknown. Specified treatment: roughly 10-day PBMC culture with coronavirus spike peptide pools or control peptides (ViraFEST assay). Material for sequencing was CD4+ T cells from blood, cultured in vitro. The receptors here all came from a human donor who had recovered from COVID-19.

The rearrangement joins TRBV2 to TRBJ1-1, with a tentative D call TRBD1 (6 bases). The CDR3 has 14 amino acids. The ends were cut back, 6 bases at V and 4 bases at J, with 15 bases in the middle. Germline V lookup: CDR1 SNHLY, CDR2 FYNNEI. CDR3 DNA sequence: TGTGCCAGCAGGACGGGGGCAAGTATCACTGAAGCTTTCTTT. It codes for CASRTGASITEAFF.

The chain uses TRBV5-1 and TRBJ1-1; 8 bases align to TRBD1. V lost 7 bases to trimming and J lost 1 base; unmatched junction nucleotides: 3. The germline CDR1 and CDR2 sequences are SGHRS and YFSETQ. The CDR3 runs to 13 residues. The CDR3 sequence: CASQTGGNTEAFF. For the CDR3, the DNA is TGCGCCAGCCAAACAGGGGGGAACACTGAAGCTTTCTTT.

In its sample, this clonotype ranks as medium-sized. The chain couples TRBV20-1 to TRBJ2-3; 8 nucleotides match TRBD2. CDR1 is DFQATT and CDR2 is SNEGSKA in the germline V gene (reference sequence). Losses at the gene ends were 1 base for V and 13 bases for J; bases not matched to a gene: 4. The CDR3 runs to 11 residues. The CDR3 here is CSARAGREEYF. In DNA form, the CDR3 reads TGCAGTGCTAGAGCCGGGAGGGAGGAGTATTTT.

This clonotype was counted a few times. The chain uses TRBV5-4 and TRBJ1-1; TRBD1 might be the D (5 bases). V was clipped by 3 bases and J by 7 bases, with 19 bases between them. This CDR3 comprises 15 residues. Germline CDR1 is SGHNT and CDR2 is YYREEE (reference sequence). Here the CDR3 reads CASSWAPKGGGEAFF. Written as DNA, the CDR3 is TGTGCCAGCAGCTGGGCCCCGAAGGGCGGGGGTGAAGCTTTCTTT.

The genes are TRBV20-1 and TRBJ2-5; D possibly matches TRBD1 or TRBD2 (5 bases each). Trimming removed 4 bases at V and 5 bases at J, with 20 bases between. The CDR3 runs 15 residues. The germline CDR1 and CDR2 sequences are DFQATT and SNEGSKA (reference sequence). The CDR3 spells CSATLGARVMETQYF. In DNA form, the CDR3 reads TGCAGTGCTACCCTCGGGGCGCGTGTTATGGAGACCCAGTACTTC.

This clonotype was counted once. The V gene is TRBV20-1, the J gene TRBJ2-1; 8 bases line up with TRBD2. This CDR3 contains 14 residues. Germline V gene lookup returns CDR1 DFQATT and CDR2 SNEGSKA (reference sequence). J was trimmed by 8 bases and V by 4 bases; bases with no gene match: 10. In nucleotides, the CDR3 is TGCAGTGCTAAATCAAGGCGGGGGGTGGATGAGCAGTTCTTC. Its protein product is CSAKSRRGVDEQFF.

The genes are TRBV19 and TRBJ2-5; TRBD1 is a possible D gene (6 bases). Germline CDR1 reads LNHDA; CDR2 reads SQIVND (reference sequence). Between the trimmed V and J ends, which lost 7 bases and 5 bases, there was a span of 20 bases. The CDR3 extends over 15 amino acids. This chain's CDR3 is CASTAVGGDGETQYF. The CDR3 nucleotides read TGTGCCAGTACCGCCGTTGGGGGCGACGGCGAGACCCAGTACTTC.

The genes are TRBV30 and TRBJ2-6; D possibly corresponds to TRBD2 (6 bases). This CDR3 has 20 amino acids. V lost 0 bases and J lost 0, with 21 bases in between. Germline-derived CDR1 and CDR2 are GTSNPN and SVGIG (reference sequence). The CDR3 sequence: CAWSVLAVLGGSSGANVLTF. The CDR3 bases are TGTGCCTGGAGTGTACTAGCCGTGTTAGGTGGGAGCTCTGGGGCCAACGTCCTGACTTTC.

The chain has TRBV7-2 and TRBJ1-1; possibly TRBD1 for D (6 bases). V lost 5 bases and J 3 bases, leaving 22 bases between the germline ends. Germline-derived CDR1 and CDR2 are SGHTA and FQGNSA. This CDR3 is 17 amino acids long. The CDR3, as DNA: TGTGCCAGCAGCCGCCCCTTACAGGGTATCCGGGACACTGAAGCTTTCTTT. It encodes CASSRPLQGIRDTEAFF.

The chain uses TRBV23-1 and TRBJ1-5, with 8 bases identical to TRBD1. TRBV23-1 is annotated as an ORF whose role is uncertain. The junction had 6 bases not matched to a gene; V was cut back by 6 bases and J by 2 bases. This CDR3 comprises 15 residues. The CDR3 sequence: CASRMPGQGNQPQHF. For the CDR3, the DNA is TGCGCCAGCAGGATGCCGGGACAGGGCAATCAGCCCCAGCATTTT.

This clonotype has more than one count but fewer than ten. V usage is TRBV2 and J usage is TRBJ1-5; the D is unclear. The germline V and J ends were trimmed by 6 bases and 2 bases, with 11 bases remaining between them. This CDR3 is 14 amino acids long. From germline, CDR1 is SNHLY and CDR2 FYNNEI. CDR3 in amino acids: CASRDGRGNQPQHF. The CDR3 nucleotides read TGTGCCAGCAGAGACGGGAGGGGCAATCAGCCCCAGCATTTT.

This rearrangement joins TRBV3-1 to TRBJ2-5, with TRBD1 matching over 7 bases. This CDR3 is built from 16 residues. The V segment lost 3 bases and the J segment 5 bases; nucleotides outside the gene matches: 12. The germline V gene encodes CDR1 LGHDT and CDR2 YNNKEL (reference sequence). The CDR3 bases are TGTGCCAGCAGCCACCCCGGCGGCAGGGGGATGGAGACCCAGTACTTC. Protein product: CASSHPGGRGMETQYF.

The CDR3, as DNA: TGTGCCTGGAGTTACCAGGGGGCAAACACCATATATTTT. Translation gives CAWSYQGANTIYF. The rearrangement joins TRBV30 to TRBJ1-3, with TRBD1 matching 8 bases. V shed 2 bases, J shed 6 bases, and the junction held 3 bases outside the gene matches. The CDR3 length is 13 residues. CDR1 GTSNPN and CDR2 SVGIG come from the germline V gene (reference sequence).

This clonotype has only a few counts. The J gene is TRBJ2-5, the V gene TRBV7-9; 8 nucleotides agree with TRBD1. The CDR3 sequence is 15 residues long. Germline assignment: CDR1 SEHNR and CDR2 FQNEAQ (reference sequence). V trimming: 5 bases; J trimming: 5 bases; junction bases outside the gene matches: 10. CDR3 amino acids: CASSRQGALGETQYF. The DNA for the CDR3 is TGTGCCAGCAGCCGTCAGGGGGCCTTAGGGGAGACCCAGTACTTC.

The chain employs TRBV29-1 and TRBJ1-5, with 7 bases matching TRBD1. CDR3 length: 14 residues. The ends lost 4 bases at V and 0 bases at J; junction bases unmatched: 3. Germline V CDR1 and CDR2: SQVTM, ANQGSEA. The CDR3 region is CSVGAGGSNQPQHF. The CDR3 coding sequence is TGCAGCGTTGGTGCAGGGGGTAGCAATCAGCCCCAGCATTTT. Combining the CDR3 with reference TRBV29-1 and TRBJ1-5 gives the whole variable domain SAVISQKPSRDICQRGTSLTIQCQVDSQVTMMFWYRQQPGQSLTLIATANQGSEATYESGFVIDKFPISRPNLTFSTLTVSNMSPEDSSIYLCSVGAGGSNQPQHFGDGTRLSIL.

The chain has TRBV20-1 and TRBJ2-1; D gene unclear. The CDR3 length is 14 residues. V was shortened by 1 base and J by 3 bases, with 10 bases between the two germline ends. Germline V gene sequence: CDR1 DFQATT, CDR2 SNEGSKA (reference sequence). DNA for the CDR3: TGCAGTGCTAGAGGGGCGGTCAGCTACAATGAGCAGTTCTTC. Protein: CSARGAVSYNEQFF.

A few counts support this clonotype. The genes are TRBV10-3 and TRBJ2-7; 10 bases are a match to TRBD2. The ends lost 5 bases at V and 7 bases at J; junction bases unmatched: 11. This CDR3 is 15 amino acids long. CDR1 and CDR2 (germline): ENHRY, SYGVKD. The CDR3 nucleotides read TGTGCCATCAGTTCCGCACTAGCGGGAAGTATTGAGCAGTACTTC. Its protein product is CAISSALAGSIEQYF.

The sample holds a few counts of this clonotype. V is TRBV27 and J is TRBJ2-3; D is undetermined. The germline V gene has CDR1 MNHEY and CDR2 SMNVEV (reference sequence). V was trimmed by 3 bases and J by 9 bases, leaving 16 bases between them. This CDR3 comprises 14 residues. The CDR3 here is CASSFGGAGPTQYF. CDR3 bases: TGTGCCAGCAGTTTTGGCGGCGCCGGACCAACGCAGTATTTT.

J is TRBJ1-1 and V is TRBV27; 8 nucleotides agree with TRBD1. CDR1 is MNHEY, CDR2 SMNVEV, per germline (reference sequence). The CDR3 covers 16 residues. The junction had 11 bases not matched to a gene; V was cut back by 8 bases and J by 0 bases. CDR3 in amino acids: CASRERPGQVNTEAFF. CDR3 nucleotides: TGTGCCAGCCGGGAGCGGCCGGGACAGGTGAACACTGAAGCTTTCTTT.

This chain uses TRBV7-2 with TRBJ2-7, with TRBD2 matching over 14 bases. Germline CDR1 SGHTA, CDR2 FQGNSA. The CDR3 totals 16 residues. Unmatched junction bases numbered 9, after V lost 5 bases and J lost 6 bases. CDR3 residues: CASSPGTSGSITEQYF. The CDR3 DNA is TGTGCCAGCAGCCCCGGGACTAGCGGGAGCATCACCGAGCAGTACTTC. The complete variable domain, with remaining parts taken from reference TRBV7-2 and TRBJ2-7, reads GAGVSQSPSNKVTEKGKDVELRCDPISGHTALYWYRQSLGQGLEFLIYFQGNSAPDKSGLPSDRFSAERTGGSVSTLTIQRTQQEDSAVYLCASSPGTSGSITEQYFGPGTRLTVT.

V is TRBV30 and J is TRBJ2-7; no definite D call. The germline V and J ends were trimmed by 4 bases and 0 bases, with 13 bases remaining between them. CDR1 is GTSNPN, CDR2 SVGIG, per germline (reference sequence). This CDR3 comprises 14 residues. The CDR3 DNA follows: TGTGCCTGGAAAGAGGTGCTTGCCTCCTACGAGCAGTACTTC. Translated: CAWKEVLASYEQYF.

The rearrangement uses TRBV7-3 and TRBJ2-5; D perhaps matches TRBD1 (6 bases). Trimming took off 1 base at V and 5 bases at J, with 11 bases between the two ends. The CDR3 is made up of 14 amino acids. CDR1 and CDR2 from the germline V gene are SGHTA and FQGTGA. The CDR3 here is CASSLMGAGETQYF. In nucleotides, the CDR3 is TGTGCCAGCAGCTTAATGGGGGCAGGGGAGACCCAGTACTTC.

V usage is TRBV2 and J usage is TRBJ2-1, with TRBD2 as a possible D gene (6 bases). This CDR3 spans 14 amino acids. CDR1 and CDR2 (germline): SNHLY, FYNNEI. V dropped 6 bases and J dropped 5 bases, with 14 bases sitting between them. The CDR3 reads CASREGSLNNEQFF. CDR3 sequence (DNA): TGTGCCAGCAGGGAGGGCTCCTTGAACAATGAGCAGTTCTTC. Variable domain in full (rest from reference TRBV2 and TRBJ2-1): EPEVTQTPSHQVTQMGQEVILRCVPISNHLYFYWYRQILGQKVEFLVSFYNNEISEKSEIFDDQFSVERPDGSNFTLKIRSTKLEDSAMYFCASREGSLNNEQFFGPGTRLTVL.

The rearrangement links TRBV11-2 to TRBJ2-3; 7 bases fit TRBD2. The germline CDR1 and CDR2 sequences are SGHAT and FQNNGV. Trimming at V came to 5 bases and at J to 5 bases, leaving 13 bases not matched to a gene. The CDR3 is made up of 16 amino acids. In nucleotides, the CDR3 is TGTGCCAGCAGCCTCGAAAGAGCGGGAACGGGAGATACGCAGTATTTT. As protein: CASSLERAGTGDTQYF.

Remarks on this clonotype: A read error may produce the germline difference seen at one junction end. V is TRBV7-7 and J is TRBJ2-3, with 8 nucleotides matching TRBD2. Germline CDR1 reads SSHAT; CDR2 reads FNYEAQ (reference sequence). The CDR3 sequence is 14 residues long. The CDR3: CASSLATSADTQYF. The CDR3, as DNA: TGTGCTAGCAGCTTAGCGACTAGCGCGGATACGCAGTATTTT.

This clonotype was counted a few times. V is TRBV4-2 and J is TRBJ1-1; 7 positions match TRBD1. In germline, CDR1 is LGHNA, CDR2 YNFKEQ. V dropped 0 bases and J dropped 3; count of bases not matched to a gene: 7. This CDR3 is 16 amino acids long. The CDR3 bases are TGTGCCAGCAGCCAAGAGGGAGAGGGGGCGGACACTGAAGCTTTCTTT. As protein: CASSQEGEGADTEAFF.